The 11 T cell receptor beta chains below come from one sample, sequenced in a study of blood T cell repertoires in COVID-19. Produced via immunoSEQ multiplex PCR; TCRdb's table is partial and in-frame only. The sample records approximately 66,000 clones, about nine tenths being singletons. The specimen was peripheral blood. These receptors all stem from a woman between 50 and 59 years old with active or convalescent COVID-19.

The chain combines TRBV30 with TRBJ2-7; TRBD2 might be the D (7 bases). The V gene lost 3 bases and the J gene lost 7 bases, with 19 bases spanning the gap. Germline CDR1 is GTSNPN and CDR2 is SVGIG (reference sequence). CDR3 length: 14 residues. CDR3 in amino acids: CAWRGGGSPREQYF. CDR3 DNA sequence: TGTGCCTGGAGGGGAGGGGGAAGCCCACGGGAGCAGTACTTC. Based on the CDR3 plus reference TRBV30 and TRBJ2-7, the full variable domain is SQTIHQWPATLVQPVGSPLSLECTVEGTSNPNLYWYRQAAGRGLQLLFYSVGIGQISSEVPQNLSASRPQDRQFILSSKKLLLSDSGFYLCAWRGGGSPREQYFGPGTRLTVT.

The table lists this clone with a count of one. This chain links TRBV19 with TRBJ2-1; TRBD2 agrees at 10 bases. Germline loops: CDR1 LNHDA, CDR2 SQIVND (reference sequence). The V and J ends lost 5 bases and 6 bases, in that order; junction bases with no gene match: 4. The CDR3 sequence is 14 residues long. CDR3 in DNA: TGTGCCAGTAGTGAGGCTAGCGGGGGCAATGAGCAGTTCTTC. The encoded protein is CASSEASGGNEQFF.

V usage is TRBV5-1 and J usage is TRBJ1-1, with TRBD1 identical over 11 bases. V shed 4 bases and J 4 bases; nucleotides not matched to a gene: 6. Germline values: CDR1 SGHRS, CDR2 YFSETQ. This CDR3 contains 15 residues. CDR3: CASSTQGTGGTEAFF. Written as DNA, the CDR3 is TGCGCCAGCAGCACCCAGGGGACAGGGGGCACTGAAGCTTTCTTT.

This clone is a singleton in its sample. This chain joins TRBV3-1 (or the pseudogene TRBV3-2) and TRBJ2-5, with 7 bases that match TRBD2. The CDR3 is 14 residues long. Germline-derived CDR1 and CDR2 are LGHDT and YNNKEL (reference sequence). Unmatched junction bases numbered 8, after V lost 5 bases and J lost 5 bases. The DNA of the CDR3 is TGTGCCAGCAGCATACGGACTAGAGGGGAGACCCAGTACTTC. Its translation: CASSIRTRGETQYF.

This rearrangement joins TRBV6-4 to TRBJ2-2; TRBD2 is a possible D gene (5 bases). Germline-derived CDR1 and CDR2 are MRHNA and SNTAGT. V gave up 6 bases and J gave up 4 bases, with 9 bases separating them. The CDR3 length is 13 residues. CDR3 loop: CASSPTSTGELFF. In nucleotides, the CDR3 is TGTGCCAGCAGCCCCACTAGCACCGGGGAGCTGTTTTTT.

The chain combines TRBV5-6 with TRBJ2-3; 9 bases map to TRBD2. The trim removed 7 bases at V and 4 bases at J, leaving 4 bases unmatched. CDR3 length: 13 amino acids. Germline CDR1 is SGHDT and CDR2 is YYEEEE. CDR3 residues: CASGLAGSDTQYF. CDR3 DNA: TGTGCCAGCGGTCTAGCGGGATCAGATACGCAGTATTTT.

This clone was counted once. The chain joins TRBV7-2 to TRBJ1-5; D unclear. The CDR3 has 15 amino acids. Trimming left V 3 bases short and J 1 base short, with 10 bases between. Germline V gene data show CDR1 as SGHTA and CDR2 as FQGNSA. The CDR3 loop reads CASSFPGMSNQPQHF. CDR3 DNA: TGTGCCAGCAGCTTTCCGGGAATGAGCAATCAGCCCCAGCATTTT.

The chain recombines TRBV5-8 with TRBJ1-1; TRBD1 agrees at 8 bases. This CDR3 contains 16 residues. Germline assignment: CDR1 SGHTS and CDR2 YDEGEE. V shed 0 bases, J shed 1 base, and the junction held 5 bases outside the gene matches. The CDR3 loop reads CASSLASGGWNTEAFF. As DNA, the CDR3 is TGTGCCAGCAGCTTGGCGTCAGGGGGCTGGAACACTGAAGCTTTCTTT. The whole variable domain, remainder taken from reference TRBV5-8 and TRBJ1-1, is EAGVTQSPTHLIKTRGQQATLRCSPISGHTSVYWYQQALGLGLQFLLWYDEGEERNRGNFPPRFSGRQFPNYSSELNVNALELEDSALYLCASSLASGGWNTEAFFGQGTRLTVV.

The V gene is TRBV28, the J gene TRBJ2-2; D unresolved. CDR1 and CDR2 from the germline V gene are MDHEN and SYDVKM. This CDR3 region has 16 residues. V lost 3 bases to trimming and J lost 0 bases, with 11 bases between them. The CDR3 nucleotides are TGTGCCAGCAGTTTGGCTACAGTCGCGAACACCGGGGAGCTGTTTTTT. Translating it yields CASSLATVANTGELFF.

The genes are TRBV7-3 and TRBJ1-1; the D is unclear. Between the trimmed V and J ends, which lost 0 bases and 1 base, there was a span of 9 bases. The CDR3 is made up of 15 amino acids. Germline V gene data show CDR1 as SGHTA and CDR2 as FQGTGA. CDR3 DNA: TGTGCCAGCAGCTTAACGAGAGGGTCGAACACTGAAGCTTTCTTT. Residues: CASSLTRGSNTEAFF.

This clone is a singleton in its sample. The V call is TRBV10-3, the J call TRBJ2-3; 11 nucleotides agree with TRBD2. Germline V gene data show CDR1 as ENHRY and CDR2 as SYGVKD. J gave up 4 bases and V 8 bases, and 5 bases lay outside the gene matches. The CDR3 length is 14 residues. CDR3 in amino acids: CAISPGLAADTQYF. The CDR3 DNA reads TGTGCCATCTCGCCGGGACTAGCGGCAGATACGCAGTATTTT.